This TCR beta chain was profiled in a study of T cells expressing NK-cell markers. For the study at large: Sorted CD3+CD56+NKG2C+, CD3+CD56+NKG2C- and CD3+CD56-NKG2C+ T cells supplied TCR beta repertoires. There were seven HCMV-seropositive donors and one seronegative donor among the eight sequenced.

TCRdb reprocessed the 5' RACE reads and stores each CDR3 protein as one record, lacking DNA. This listing includes 200,000 to 300,000 distinct CDR3 sequences. Germline V lookup: CDR1 SGHNT, CDR2 YENEEA. The CDR3 has 15 residues. Of note for this clonotype: Antigen: not known.

Broader study findings: There remained a lack of clarity about HCMV specificity of expanded NKG2C+ T cell clones. In a handful of donors, dominant clonotypes made up roughly 28.3-65% of CD3+CD56-NKG2C+ cells.

Sequencing was performed on blood T cells: a sorted CD56 or NKG2C T cell subset, CD4+ or CD8+ T cells, or bulk PBMC T cells (not recorded which). The genes are TRBV11-3 and TRBJ2-6; no DNA is available, so the TRBD1 call from TCRdb remains unchecked. The receptor comes from a man aged 18 to 30 in good health. This CDR3 reads CASSHPAYGANVLTF.